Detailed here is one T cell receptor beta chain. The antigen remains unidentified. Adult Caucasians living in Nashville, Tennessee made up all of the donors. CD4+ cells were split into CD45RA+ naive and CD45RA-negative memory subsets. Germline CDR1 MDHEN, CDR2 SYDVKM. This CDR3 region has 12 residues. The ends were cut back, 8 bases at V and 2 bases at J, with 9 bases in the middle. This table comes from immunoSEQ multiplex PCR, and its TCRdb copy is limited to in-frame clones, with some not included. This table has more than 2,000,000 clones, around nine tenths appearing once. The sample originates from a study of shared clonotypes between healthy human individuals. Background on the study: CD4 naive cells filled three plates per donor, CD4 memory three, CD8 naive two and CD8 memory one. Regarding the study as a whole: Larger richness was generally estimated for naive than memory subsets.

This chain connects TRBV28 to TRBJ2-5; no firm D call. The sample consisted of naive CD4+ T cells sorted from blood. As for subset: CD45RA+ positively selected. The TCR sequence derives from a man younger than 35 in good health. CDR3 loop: CASGWVQETQYF. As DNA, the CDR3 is TGTGCCAGCGGGTGGGTTCAAGAGACCCAGTACTTC.